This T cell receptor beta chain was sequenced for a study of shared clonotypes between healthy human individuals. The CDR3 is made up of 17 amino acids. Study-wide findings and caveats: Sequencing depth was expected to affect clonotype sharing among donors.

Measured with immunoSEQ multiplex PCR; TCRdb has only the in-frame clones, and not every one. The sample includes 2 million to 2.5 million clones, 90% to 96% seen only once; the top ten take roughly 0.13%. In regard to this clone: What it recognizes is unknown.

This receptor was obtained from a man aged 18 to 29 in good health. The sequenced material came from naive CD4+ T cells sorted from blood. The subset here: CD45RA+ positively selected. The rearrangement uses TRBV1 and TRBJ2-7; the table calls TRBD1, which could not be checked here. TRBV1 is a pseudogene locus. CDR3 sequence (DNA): TGCACCAGCAGCCAGGCCAGACAGGGGAACGTCTCCTACGAGCAGTACTTC. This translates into CTSSQARQGNVSYEQYF.